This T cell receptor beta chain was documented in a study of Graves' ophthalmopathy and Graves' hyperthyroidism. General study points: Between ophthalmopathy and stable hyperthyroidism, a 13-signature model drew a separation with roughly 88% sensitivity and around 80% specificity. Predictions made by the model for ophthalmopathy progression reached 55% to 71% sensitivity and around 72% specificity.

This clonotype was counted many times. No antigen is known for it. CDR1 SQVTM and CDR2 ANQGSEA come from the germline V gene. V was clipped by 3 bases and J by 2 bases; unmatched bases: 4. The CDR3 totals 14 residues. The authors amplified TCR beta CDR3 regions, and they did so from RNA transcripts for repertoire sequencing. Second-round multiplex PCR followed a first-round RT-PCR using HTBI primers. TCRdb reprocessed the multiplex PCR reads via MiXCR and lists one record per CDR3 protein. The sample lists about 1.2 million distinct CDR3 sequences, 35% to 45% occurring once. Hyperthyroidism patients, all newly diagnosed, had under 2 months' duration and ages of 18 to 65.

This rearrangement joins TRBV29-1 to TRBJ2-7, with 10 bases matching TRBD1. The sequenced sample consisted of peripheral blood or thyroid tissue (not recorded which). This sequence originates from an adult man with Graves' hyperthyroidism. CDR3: CSVDGGQGTYEQYF. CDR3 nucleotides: TGCAGCGTTGACGGGGGACAGGGGACCTACGAGCAGTACTTC.